These 12 T cell receptor beta chains were sequenced from one sample in a study of blood T cell repertoires in COVID-19. Sequencing was performed with immunoSEQ multiplex PCR; in TCRdb, only in-frame clones are kept and a portion is missing. The profile covers 200,000 to 250,000 clones, with approximately 90% appearing a single time and 4% to 5.5% taken by the ten largest. The sequenced sample was peripheral blood. Every receptor here comes from a woman aged 40 to 55 with acute or convalescent COVID-19.

The gene calls are TRBV5-1 and TRBJ2-5; D is perhaps TRBD1 (6 bases). This CDR3 comprises 13 residues. Trimming took 5 bases from V and 0 from J, leaving 8 bases between them. Germline V CDR1 and CDR2: SGHRS, YFSETQ. The CDR3 reads CASRNRDQETQYF. DNA for the CDR3: TGCGCCAGCAGAAACAGGGACCAAGAGACCCAGTACTTC.

The chain uses TRBV7-2 and TRBJ2-3, with 13 bases fitting TRBD2. This CDR3 spans 18 amino acids. In germline, CDR1 is SGHTA, CDR2 FQGNSA. V lost 5 bases and J lost 3; bases outside the gene matches: 11. Here the CDR3 DNA reads TGTGCCAGCAGCATGATAACTAGCGGGGGGGCCAAAACAGATACGCAGTATTTT. Encoded protein: CASSMITSGGAKTDTQYF.

This chain uses TRBV5-1 with TRBJ2-1; 10 nucleotides align to TRBD2. This CDR3 has 14 amino acids. The V gene end was trimmed by 7 bases and the J gene end by 8 bases; junction bases not matched to a gene: 9. Germline-derived CDR1 and CDR2 are SGHRS and YFSETQ. The CDR3 region has the DNA TGCGCCAGCGTGAGCGGGGGGGCCGCGGATGAGCAGTTCTTC. Its translation: CASVSGGAADEQFF.

This rearrangement joins TRBV11-2 to TRBJ2-3; TRBD2 might be the D (6 bases). Per germline, CDR1 SGHAT and CDR2 FQNNGV. This CDR3 has 16 residues. V was pared by 0 bases and J by 6 bases, with 16 bases between. The DNA of the CDR3 is TGTGCCAGCAGCTTAGATGGGGGGACTCAGCTCGATACGCAGTATTTT. It specifies CASSLDGGTQLDTQYF.

This chain uses TRBV7-2 with TRBJ1-4; D unclear. The CDR3 extends over 16 amino acids. V was pared by 4 bases and J by 0 bases, with 12 bases between. Germline V CDR1 and CDR2: SGHTA, FQGNSA. CDR3 DNA sequence: TGTGCCAGCAGCTATCTCAGTCGGGCAACTAATGAAAAACTGTTTTTT. Its translation is CASSYLSRATNEKLFF.

The chain combines TRBV4-1 with TRBJ2-1, with TRBD2 matching over 13 bases. Trimming at V came to 4 bases and at J to 0 bases, leaving 6 bases not matched to a gene. The CDR3 consists of 18 residues. In germline, CDR1 is MGHRA, CDR2 YSYEKL. CDR3 region: CASSPMTSGGTSYNEQFF. The DNA for the CDR3 is TGCGCCAGCAGCCCAATGACTAGCGGGGGGACCTCCTACAATGAGCAGTTCTTC.

The count of this clone is one. V is TRBV29-1 and J is TRBJ1-2; 8 bases line up with TRBD1. This CDR3 region has 14 residues. Looked up from germline, CDR1 is SQVTM and CDR2 is ANQGSEA. With V trimmed by 1 base and J by 7 bases, 8 bases remained unmatched. The CDR3 DNA reads as TGCAGCGTTGAAGTGCTAGGACAGGGAAGTGGCTACACCTTC. Translated, it gives CSVEVLGQGSGYTF.

The chain joins TRBV6-1 to TRBJ1-5; weak D call: TRBD1 (5 bases). CDR1 is MNHNS and CDR2 is SASEGT in the germline V gene. The CDR3 is made up of 16 amino acids. Trimming removed 3 bases from V and 4 bases from J, with 16 bases in between. The CDR3 spells CASSERGTKRNQPQHF. CDR3 in DNA: TGTGCCAGCAGTGAGAGAGGGACTAAGAGGAATCAGCCCCAGCATTTT.

The V and J genes are TRBV7-2 and TRBJ2-3; 7 nucleotides match TRBD2. The CDR3 loop spans 19 amino acids. Germline CDR1 SGHTA, CDR2 FQGNSA. The V gene end was trimmed by 2 bases and the J gene end by 1 base; junction bases not matched to a gene: 15. Here the CDR3 DNA reads TGTGCCAGCAGCTTATTATTAAACCGACCCCGGGGGGGCACAGATACGCAGTATTTT. Translation gives CASSLLLNRPRGGTDTQYF.

The chain links TRBV18 to TRBJ1-1; D is ambiguous. There are 13 residues in the CDR3. Germline V lookup: CDR1 KGHSH, CDR2 LQKENI. Trimming took off 0 bases at V and 7 bases at J, with 9 bases between the two ends. The CDR3 protein is CASSPPFRVEAFF. For the CDR3, the DNA is TGTGCCAGCTCACCACCGTTCCGGGTTGAAGCTTTCTTT. The full variable domain, with the rest looked up from reference TRBV18 and TRBJ1-1, is NAGVMQNPRHLVRRRGQEARLRCSPMKGHSHVYWYRQLPEEGLKFMVYLQKENIIDESGMPKERFSAEFPKEGPSILRIQQVVRGDSAAYFCASSPPFRVEAFFGQGTRLTVV.

The J gene is TRBJ2-7, the V gene TRBV24-1; perhaps TRBD1 as D (6 bases). CDR3 size: 18 residues. Deletions cut 0 bases from V and 5 bases from J, with 22 bases between. Germline V gene data show CDR1 as KGHDR and CDR2 as SFDVKD. This CDR3 reads CATSDLPSCTGSLDEQYV. Written as DNA, the CDR3 is TGTGCCACCAGTGATTTGCCGTCATGCACAGGGTCCCTCGACGAGCAGTACGTC.

The J gene is TRBJ1-2, the V gene TRBV25-1; D is possibly TRBD1 (6 bases). This CDR3 has 15 residues. Per the germline V gene, CDR1 is MGHDK and CDR2 is SYGVNS. V dropped 0 bases and J dropped 3 bases, with 11 bases sitting between them. CDR3 DNA sequence: TGTGCCAGCAGTGAATATTACAGGGTCGACTATGGCTACACCTTC. Protein product: CASSEYYRVDYGYTF.